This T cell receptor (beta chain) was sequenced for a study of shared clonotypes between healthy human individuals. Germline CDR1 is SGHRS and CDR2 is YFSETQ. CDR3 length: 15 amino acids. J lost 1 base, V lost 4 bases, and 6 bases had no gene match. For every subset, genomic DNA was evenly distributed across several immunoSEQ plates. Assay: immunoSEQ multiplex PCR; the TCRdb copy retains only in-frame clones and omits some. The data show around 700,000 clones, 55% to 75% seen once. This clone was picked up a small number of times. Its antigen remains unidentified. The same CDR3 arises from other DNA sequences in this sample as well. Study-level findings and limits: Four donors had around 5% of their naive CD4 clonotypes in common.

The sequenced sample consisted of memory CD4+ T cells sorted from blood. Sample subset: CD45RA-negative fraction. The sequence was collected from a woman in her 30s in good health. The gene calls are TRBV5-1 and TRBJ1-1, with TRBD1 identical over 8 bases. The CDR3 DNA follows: TGCGCCAGCAGCCCGTGGACAGGGACGAACACTGAAGCTTTCTTT. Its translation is CASSPWTGTNTEAFF.